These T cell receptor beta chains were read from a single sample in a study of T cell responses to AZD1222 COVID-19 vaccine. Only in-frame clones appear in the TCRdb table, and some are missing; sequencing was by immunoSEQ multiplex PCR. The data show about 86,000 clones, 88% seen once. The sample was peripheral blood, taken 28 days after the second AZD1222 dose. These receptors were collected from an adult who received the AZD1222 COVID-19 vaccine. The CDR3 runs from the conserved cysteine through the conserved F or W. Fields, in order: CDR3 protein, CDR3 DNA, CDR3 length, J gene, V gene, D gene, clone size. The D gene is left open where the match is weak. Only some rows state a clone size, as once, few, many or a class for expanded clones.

CDR3 protein: CASSLGSGHLSWATSTDTQYF; CDR3 DNA: TGCGCCAGCAGCTTGGGCTCAGGACATCTGTCCTGGGCAACTAGCACAGATACGCAGTATTTT; CDR3 length: 21; J gene: TRBJ2-3; V gene: TRBV5-1; D gene: NA; clone size: once
CDR3 protein: CASKRQGATGELFF; CDR3 DNA: TGTGCCAGCAAGAGACAGGGGGCCACCGGGGAGCTGTTTTTT; CDR3 length: 14; J gene: TRBJ2-2; V gene: TRBV2; D gene: TRBD1; clone size: NA
CDR3 protein: CAVQQRSNEKLFF; CDR3 DNA: TGTGCCGTACAACAGAGAAGTAATGAAAAACTGTTTTTT; CDR3 length: 13; J gene: TRBJ1-4; V gene: TRBV24-1; D gene: NA; clone size: NA
CDR3 protein: CASSLTTGSGVEQYF; CDR3 DNA: TGCGCCAGCAGCTTGACTACCGGGAGTGGGGTCGAGCAGTACTTC; CDR3 length: 15; J gene: TRBJ2-7; V gene: TRBV5-1; D gene: NA; clone size: few
CDR3 protein: CASSYRGGNEQFF; CDR3 DNA: TGTGCCAGCAGTTACAGGGGAGGCAATGAGCAGTTCTTC; CDR3 length: 13; J gene: TRBJ2-1; V gene: TRBV2; D gene: NA; clone size: NA
CDR3 protein: CASSPTGGMNTEAFF; CDR3 DNA: TGTGCCAGCAGCCCCACGGGGGGAATGAACACTGAAGCTTTCTTT; CDR3 length: 15; J gene: TRBJ1-1; V gene: TRBV27; D gene: NA; clone size: NA
CDR3 protein: CASRVGGANYGYTF; CDR3 DNA: TGTGCCAGCAGAGTAGGGGGGGCTAACTATGGCTACACCTTC; CDR3 length: 14; J gene: TRBJ1-2; V gene: TRBV27; D gene: NA; clone size: NA
CDR3 protein: CASTLAPGQGADTQYF; CDR3 DNA: TGTGCCAGCACGCTAGCACCGGGACAGGGAGCAGATACGCAGTATTTT; CDR3 length: 16; J gene: TRBJ2-3; V gene: TRBV7-6; D gene: TRBD1; clone size: once
CDR3 protein: CASSGQGRNYGYTF; CDR3 DNA: TGTGCCAGCAGCGGACAGGGTAGGAACTATGGCTACACCTTC; CDR3 length: 14; J gene: TRBJ1-2; V gene: TRBV7-9; D gene: TRBD1; clone size: NA
CDR3 protein: CASSLAGGFDQPQHF; CDR3 DNA: TGTGCCAGCAGCTTAGCCGGGGGTTTTGATCAGCCCCAGCATTTT; CDR3 length: 15; J gene: TRBJ1-5; V gene: TRBV7-9; D gene: NA; clone size: NA
CDR3 protein: CASSTTSAYEQYF; CDR3 DNA: TGTGCCAGCAGTACGACTAGCGCCTACGAGCAGTACTTC; CDR3 length: 13; J gene: TRBJ2-7; V gene: TRBV28; D gene: TRBD2; clone size: NA
CDR3 protein: CASSSQTGLAPLNDEQYF; CDR3 DNA: TGTGCCAGCAGCTCACAGACCGGACTAGCGCCTCTAAACGACGAGCAGTACTTC; CDR3 length: 18; J gene: TRBJ2-7; V gene: TRBV5-8; D gene: TRBD2; clone size: NA
CDR3 protein: CASSLDNIGELFF; CDR3 DNA: TGTGCCAGCAGCTTAGATAACATCGGGGAGCTGTTTTTT; CDR3 length: 13; J gene: TRBJ2-2; V gene: TRBV11-2; D gene: NA; clone size: NA
CDR3 protein: CASGLAPQFF; CDR3 DNA: TGCGCCAGCGGACTAGCGCCGCAGTTCTTC; CDR3 length: 10; J gene: TRBJ2-1; V gene: TRBV10-1; D gene: TRBD2; clone size: NA
CDR3 protein: CASSGRETQYF; CDR3 DNA: TGTGCCAGCAGTGGTCGGGAGACGCAGTATTTT; CDR3 length: 11; J gene: TRBJ2-3; V gene: TRBV2; D gene: NA; clone size: NA
CDR3 protein: CATSRDWVRAEQYF; CDR3 DNA: TGTGCCACCAGCAGAGATTGGGTTAGGGCGGAGCAGTACTTC; CDR3 length: 14; J gene: TRBJ2-7; V gene: TRBV15; D gene: NA; clone size: once
CDR3 protein: CASSQRSFRDHYEQYF; CDR3 DNA: TGTGCCAGCAGCCAAAGATCGTTTAGGGACCACTACGAGCAGTACTTC; CDR3 length: 16; J gene: TRBJ2-7; V gene: TRBV14; D gene: NA; clone size: NA
CDR3 protein: CSASGAGGLSYEQYF; CDR3 DNA: TGCAGTGCTAGTGGGGCGGGAGGCCTCTCCTACGAGCAGTACTTC; CDR3 length: 15; J gene: TRBJ2-7; V gene: TRBV20-1; D gene: TRBD2; clone size: once
CDR3 protein: CASSPRSGRGLGSGNTIYF; CDR3 DNA: TGTGCCAGCAGCCCCCGTTCTGGCAGGGGATTGGGCTCTGGAAACACCATATATTTT; CDR3 length: 19; J gene: TRBJ1-3; V gene: TRBV11-2; D gene: NA; clone size: NA
CDR3 protein: CASSFPQGLKRTDTQYF; CDR3 DNA: TGTGCTAGCAGCTTCCCACAGGGGTTGAAACGCACAGATACGCAGTATTTT; CDR3 length: 17; J gene: TRBJ2-3; V gene: TRBV7-7; D gene: TRBD1; clone size: NA
CDR3 protein: CASSADGANTGELFF; CDR3 DNA: TGTGCCAGTAGTGCGGACGGCGCGAACACCGGGGAGCTGTTTTTT; CDR3 length: 15; J gene: TRBJ2-2; V gene: TRBV19; D gene: NA; clone size: NA
CDR3 protein: CASSQNTGNYGYTF; CDR3 DNA: TGTGCCAGCAGCCAAAACACAGGGAACTATGGCTACACCTTC; CDR3 length: 14; J gene: TRBJ1-2; V gene: TRBV7-6; D gene: NA; clone size: NA
CDR3 protein: CASSLEAGSYEQYF; CDR3 DNA: TGTGCCAGCAGCTTAGAAGCGGGAAGTTACGAGCAGTACTTC; CDR3 length: 14; J gene: TRBJ2-7; V gene: TRBV7-9; D gene: TRBD2; clone size: NA
CDR3 protein: CASSYEVGANVLTF; CDR3 DNA: TGTGCCAGCAGTTACGAGGTTGGGGCCAACGTCCTGACTTTC; CDR3 length: 14; J gene: TRBJ2-6; V gene: TRBV6-2/TRBV6-3; D gene: NA; clone size: NA
CDR3 protein: CASSLGSGSQFF; CDR3 DNA: TGTGCCAGCAGTCTGGGTAGCGGGAGTCAGTTCTTC; CDR3 length: 12; J gene: TRBJ2-1; V gene: TRBV2; D gene: TRBD2; clone size: many
CDR3 protein: CASSYSGQDPRMNTEAFF; CDR3 DNA: TGTGCCAGCAGTTACTCCGGCCAAGATCCCCGCATGAACACTGAAGCTTTCTTT; CDR3 length: 18; J gene: TRBJ1-1; V gene: TRBV6-2/TRBV6-3; D gene: NA; clone size: NA